This T cell receptor (beta chain) was sequenced for a study of radiation and T cells in renal cell carcinoma (dated by TCRdb to the early 2020s). About the full investigation: In total, approximately 54 samples, comprising 25 or so tumors and some 27 peripheral blood samples, were subjected to TCR beta sequencing. The final blood draw was performed at 4 weeks after radiation, at the same time as nephrectomy. A total of roughly 4 million unique CDR3 nucleotide sequences, encoding 2.8 million or so unique CDR3 amino acid sequences, were found across all 50 or so samples. Overall results and qualifications from the work: With a single-armed trial design, the study had no way to address how radiation dose or scheduling affects the TCR repertoire. In blood, the top tumor clonotypes increased from baseline to 2 weeks after radiation and then shrank by 4 weeks, which suggests a temporary expansion of tumor-resident clones. Because no pretreatment tumor biopsies were available, whether clonotypes were present in the tumor at baseline could not be determined. Dynamics of the blood repertoire were not tracked past 4 weeks after treatment.

This clone was observed a single time. Its cognate antigen has yet to be identified. It has no much larger one-base neighbor in the sample; base qualities were not kept. TCR beta libraries were generated from genomic DNA with the immunoSEQ kit, following the manufacturer's recommendations. For library preparation, a first multiplex PCR was performed with proprietary primers, followed by a second PCR in which unique barcodes were added, and bead cleanups were performed after each round. A positive control reaction and a negative control reaction, both provided in the kit, were run with every batch of samples. The final libraries underwent checking on an Agilent 4200 TapeStation D1000 ScreenTape, volumetric pooling, and quantification by qPCR. Sequencing was performed on an Illumina NextSeq500 with a MidOutput 150-cycle cartridge, and 156 Read1 and 15 Index1 cycles were run with kit custom primers. The pooled library was loaded at 0.95 to 1 pM with 20% PhiX control spiked in. Per the original workflow: Vendor-processed data were analyzed in R, and a clonotype was defined as all T cells sharing the same CDR3 nucleotide sequence. In the clone abundance analyses, frequencies were normalized to the 10,000 most abundant clones in each sample. Public T cell clones, which averaged fewer than five per sample, were excluded before analysis. Tumor-enriched and baseline blood-enriched clonotypes were defined by at least a 32-fold difference in abundance between compartments. A beta-binomial differential abundance model was used to identify clonotypes that expanded or contracted between blood time points. Similarity between tumor and blood repertoires was quantified using the Baroni-Urbani and Buser coefficient, and groups were compared with two-tailed Wilcoxon tests in R. Not all clones reach the TCRdb copy of this immuneACCESS table, which keeps in-frame sequences only. Checked studies attribute under half of the gap to unresolved V genes and leave the rest unexplained. That table supplies the V and J calls and clone size; D and trimming were determined from the DNA. The sample table holds just under 150,000 clones, of which 80% to 90% were seen once. Of the sample, roughly 17% is held by the ten largest clones.

The intended sense of this specimen's time point label: blood 4 weeks post-SBRT, at nephrectomy. Interpreted using the paper, the treatment or condition label stands for: 15 Gy SBRT to primary tumor, nephrectomy 4 weeks later. Samples came from a clinical trial, in which primary renal cell carcinomas received 15 Gy stereotactic body radiation therapy followed by nephrectomy 4 weeks later. To follow tumor-enriched clonotypes, serial peripheral blood was collected from radiation-treated patients at baseline and at 2 weeks and 4 weeks after SBRT. Every patient's renal cell carcinoma showed clear cell pathology. Genomic DNA for TCR sequencing was prepared using the QIAamp DNA Blood Mini Kit (Qiagen). The analyses included just those samples that passed every quality control check. This specimen was blood, taken from a patient whose treatment included radiotherapy and nephrectomy. The TCR was taken from a woman between 50 and 59 years old with renal cell carcinoma.

The CDR3 here reads CAISESAALSGANVLTF. In nucleotide form, the sequence is TGTGCCATCAGTGAGTCGGCAGCCCTATCTGGGGCCAACGTCCTGACTTTC. The chain is encoded by TRBV10-3 joined to TRBJ2-6; no D gene call is confident. The CDR3, from cysteine to phenylalanine, totals 17 residues. The read is trimmed to its CDR3 DNA, 51 bases read in frame from base 1. Cut back by 0 bases and 1 base, the V and J ends lie 10 bases apart. CDR1 is given as ENHRY and CDR2 as SYGVKD, both from the germline V gene.